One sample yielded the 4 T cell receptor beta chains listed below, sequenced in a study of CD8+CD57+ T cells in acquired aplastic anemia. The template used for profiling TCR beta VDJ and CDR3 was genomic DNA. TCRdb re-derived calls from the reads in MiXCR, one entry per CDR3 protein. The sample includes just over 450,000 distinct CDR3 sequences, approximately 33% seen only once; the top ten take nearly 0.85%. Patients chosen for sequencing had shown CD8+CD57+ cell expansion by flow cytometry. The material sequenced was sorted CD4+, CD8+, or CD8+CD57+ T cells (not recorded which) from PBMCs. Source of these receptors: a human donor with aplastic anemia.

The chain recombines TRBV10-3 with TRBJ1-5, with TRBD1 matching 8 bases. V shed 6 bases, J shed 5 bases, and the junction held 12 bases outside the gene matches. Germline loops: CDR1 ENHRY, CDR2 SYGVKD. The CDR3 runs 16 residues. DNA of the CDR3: TGTGCCATCAGGGCTTCAGGACAGGGACCAGATCAGCCCCAGCATTTT. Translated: CAIRASGQGPDQPQHF.

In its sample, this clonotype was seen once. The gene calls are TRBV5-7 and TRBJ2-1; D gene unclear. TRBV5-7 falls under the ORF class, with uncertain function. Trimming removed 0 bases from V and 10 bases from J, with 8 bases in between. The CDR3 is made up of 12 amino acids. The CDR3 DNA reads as TGTGCCAGCAGCTTGGTTGTTCCAGAGCAGTTCTTC. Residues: CASSLVVPEQFF.

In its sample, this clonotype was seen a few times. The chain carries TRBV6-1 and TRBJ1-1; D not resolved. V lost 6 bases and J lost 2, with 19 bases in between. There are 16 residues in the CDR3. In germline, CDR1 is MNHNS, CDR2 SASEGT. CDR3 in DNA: TGTGCCAGCAGCTCATCTAACCCTACTCTTAACACTGAAGCTTTCTTT. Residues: CASSSSNPTLNTEAFF.

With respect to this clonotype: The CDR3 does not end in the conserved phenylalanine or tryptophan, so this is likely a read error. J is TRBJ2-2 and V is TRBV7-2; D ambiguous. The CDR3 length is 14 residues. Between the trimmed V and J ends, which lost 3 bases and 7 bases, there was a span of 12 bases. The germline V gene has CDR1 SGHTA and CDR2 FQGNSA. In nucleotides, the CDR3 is TGTGCCAGCAGCTTTAGCAGTTGGGGCGGGGAGCTGTTTTCT. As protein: CASSFSSWGGELFS.